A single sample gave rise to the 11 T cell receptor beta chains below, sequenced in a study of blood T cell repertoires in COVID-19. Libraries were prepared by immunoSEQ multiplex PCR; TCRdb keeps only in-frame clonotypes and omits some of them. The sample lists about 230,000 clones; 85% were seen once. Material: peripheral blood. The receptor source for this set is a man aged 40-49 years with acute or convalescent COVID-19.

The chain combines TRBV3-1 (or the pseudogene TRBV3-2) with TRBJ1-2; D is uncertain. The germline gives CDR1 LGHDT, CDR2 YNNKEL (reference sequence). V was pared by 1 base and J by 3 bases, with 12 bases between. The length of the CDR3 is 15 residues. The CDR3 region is CASSQGTAGYYGYTF. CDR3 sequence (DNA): TGTGCCAGCAGCCAAGGGACGGCGGGATACTATGGCTACACCTTC.

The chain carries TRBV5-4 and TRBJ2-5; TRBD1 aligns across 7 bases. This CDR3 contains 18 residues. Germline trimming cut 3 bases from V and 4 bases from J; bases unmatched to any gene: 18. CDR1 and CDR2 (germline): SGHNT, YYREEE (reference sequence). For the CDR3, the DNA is TGTGCCAGCAGCTCCGACAGGGTAGGGGCTCTAGGTACAGAGACCCAGTACTTC. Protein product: CASSSDRVGALGTETQYF.

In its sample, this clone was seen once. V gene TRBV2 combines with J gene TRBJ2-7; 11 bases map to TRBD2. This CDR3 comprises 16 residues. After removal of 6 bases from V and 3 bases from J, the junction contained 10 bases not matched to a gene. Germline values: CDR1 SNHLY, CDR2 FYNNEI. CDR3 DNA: TGTGCCAGCAGAGCAACTAGCGGGGGACTTAACTACGAGCAGTACTTC. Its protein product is CASRATSGGLNYEQYF.

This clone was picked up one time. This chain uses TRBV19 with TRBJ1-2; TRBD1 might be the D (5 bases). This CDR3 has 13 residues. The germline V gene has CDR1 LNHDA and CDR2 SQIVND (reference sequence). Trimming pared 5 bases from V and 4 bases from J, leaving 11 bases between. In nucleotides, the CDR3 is TGTGCCAGTAGTCACGACAGCGCCTATGGCTACACCTTC. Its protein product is CASSHDSAYGYTF.

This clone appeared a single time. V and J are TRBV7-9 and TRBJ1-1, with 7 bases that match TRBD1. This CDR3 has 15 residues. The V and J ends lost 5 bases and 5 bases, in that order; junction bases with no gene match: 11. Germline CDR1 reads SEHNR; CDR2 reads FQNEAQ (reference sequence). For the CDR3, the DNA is TGTGCCAGCAGCGACGAAACAGGGGCGGGGACTGAAGCTTTCTTT. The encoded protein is CASSDETGAGTEAFF.

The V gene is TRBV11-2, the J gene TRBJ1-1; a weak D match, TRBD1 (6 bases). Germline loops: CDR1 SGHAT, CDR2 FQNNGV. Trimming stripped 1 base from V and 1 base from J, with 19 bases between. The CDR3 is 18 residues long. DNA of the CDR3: TGTGCCAGCAGCTTAGGGATTTTGGTGCAACAGGGGAACACTGAAGCTTTCTTT. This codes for CASSLGILVQQGNTEAFF.

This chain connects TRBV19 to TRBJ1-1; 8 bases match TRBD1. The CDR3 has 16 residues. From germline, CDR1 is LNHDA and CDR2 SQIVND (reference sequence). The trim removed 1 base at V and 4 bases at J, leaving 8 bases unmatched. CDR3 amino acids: CASSIGMRDRTTEAFF. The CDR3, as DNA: TGTGCCAGTAGTATAGGGATGAGGGACAGGACCACTGAAGCTTTCTTT.

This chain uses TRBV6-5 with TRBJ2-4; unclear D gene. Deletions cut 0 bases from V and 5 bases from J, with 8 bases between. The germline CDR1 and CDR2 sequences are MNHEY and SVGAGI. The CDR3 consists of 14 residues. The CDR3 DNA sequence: TGTGCCAGCAGTTACTCGGGCAGCCAAAACATTCAGTACTTC. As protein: CASSYSGSQNIQYF.

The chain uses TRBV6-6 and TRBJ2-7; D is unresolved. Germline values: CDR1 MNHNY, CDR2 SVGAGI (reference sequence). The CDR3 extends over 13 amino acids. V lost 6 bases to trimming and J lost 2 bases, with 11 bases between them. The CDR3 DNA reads TGTGCCAGCAGCCTACCGAATCCCTACGAGCAGTACTTC. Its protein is CASSLPNPYEQYF.

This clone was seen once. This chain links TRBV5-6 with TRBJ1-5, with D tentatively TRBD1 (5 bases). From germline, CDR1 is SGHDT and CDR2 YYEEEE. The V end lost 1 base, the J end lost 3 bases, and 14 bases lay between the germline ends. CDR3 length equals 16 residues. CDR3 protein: CASSLWGQGFNQPQHF. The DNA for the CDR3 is TGTGCCAGCAGCTTGTGGGGCCAGGGTTTCAATCAGCCCCAGCATTTT.

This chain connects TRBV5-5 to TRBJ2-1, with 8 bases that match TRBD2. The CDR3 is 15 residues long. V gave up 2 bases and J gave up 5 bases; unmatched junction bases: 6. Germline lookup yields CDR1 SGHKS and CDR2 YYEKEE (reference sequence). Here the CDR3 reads CASSFDGGAHNEQFF. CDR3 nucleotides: TGTGCCAGCAGCTTTGACGGGGGGGCCCACAATGAGCAGTTCTTC.